These 15 T cell receptor beta chains originate from one sample sequenced in a study of identical twins. TCRdb recomputed calls from the 5' RACE reads with MiXCR, one row per CDR3 protein. This sample has 200,000 to 250,000 distinct CDR3 sequences, with about 13% found just once. The data also belong to a second study, concerning yellow fever vaccine responses in identical twins.

What was sequenced was memory (CD45RO+) T cells sorted from blood. These receptors were taken from a woman aged 18-29 years in good health.

V and J are TRBV6-1 and TRBJ2-2, with 11 bases lining up with TRBD1. CDR1 and CDR2 from the germline V gene are MNHNS and SASEGT. The CDR3 loop spans 15 amino acids. The V segment lost 8 bases and the J segment 6 bases; nucleotides outside the gene matches: 8. The CDR3 DNA follows: TGTGCCAGCGGAAGGACAGGGGGCTCATCCGGGGAGCTGTTTTTT. It specifies CASGRTGGSSGELFF.

Many counts were recorded for this clonotype. This chain connects TRBV29-1 to TRBJ2-4; D is undetermined. The CDR3 is made up of 12 amino acids. The V gene's germline CDR1 is SQVTM and CDR2 ANQGSEA. Trimming shortened V by 3 bases and J by 0 bases, and 3 bases separated the two germline ends. Here the CDR3 reads CSVDLAKNIQYF. CDR3 nucleotides: TGCAGCGTTGATTTAGCCAAAAACATTCAGTACTTC.

This clonotype was counted ten times or more. This chain uses TRBV20-1 with TRBJ2-7; D not resolved. V was pared by 1 base and J by 0 bases, with 7 bases between. Per germline, CDR1 DFQATT and CDR2 SNEGSKA (reference sequence). This CDR3 is 13 amino acids long. CDR3 nucleotides: TGCAGTGCTAGAGTCTGGAGCTCCTACGAGCAGTACTTC. It yields the protein CSARVWSSYEQYF.

This clonotype showed up many times. The chain has TRBV5-1 and TRBJ2-7; the D is unclear. CDR3 length equals 13 residues. Trimming left V 4 bases short and J 5 bases short, with 13 bases between. Germline CDR1 reads SGHRS; CDR2 reads YFSETQ. The CDR3 DNA follows: TGCGCCAGCAGCAATCTAGTCGCTAACGAGCAGTACTTC. Protein sequence: CASSNLVANEQYF.

V is TRBV9 and J is TRBJ2-2, with 10 bases lining up with TRBD2. The CDR3 covers 15 residues. Unmatched junction bases numbered 7, after V lost 4 bases and J lost 7 bases. Per germline, CDR1 SGDLS and CDR2 YYNGEE. The CDR3 is CASSPVAGGIGELFF. CDR3 nucleotides: TGTGCCAGCAGCCCAGTAGCGGGGGGAATCGGGGAGCTGTTTTTT.

In its sample, this clonotype was seen a few times. This rearrangement joins TRBV6-5 to TRBJ2-4, with 14 bases fitting TRBD2. Germline CDR1 is MNHEY and CDR2 is SVGAGI. J gave up 8 bases and V 2 bases, and 8 bases lay outside the gene matches. This CDR3 contains 17 residues. CDR3 region: CASSYPGTSGRGHIQYF. The CDR3 region has the DNA TGTGCCAGCAGTTACCCCGGGACTAGCGGGAGAGGCCACATTCAGTACTTC.

The rearrangement uses TRBV14 and TRBJ1-6; 7 nucleotides line up with TRBD1. CDR3 length: 14 amino acids. Losses at the gene ends were 4 bases for V and 8 bases for J; bases not matched to a gene: 5. CDR1 SGHDN and CDR2 FVKESK come from the germline V gene. For the CDR3, the DNA is TGTGCCAGCAGCCGCCGGGACAGAGATTCACCCCTCCACTTT. Amino acids: CASSRRDRDSPLHF.

This chain uses TRBV11-2 with TRBJ2-7; D may match TRBD1 or TRBD2 (5 bases each). CDR1 and CDR2 from the germline V gene are SGHAT and FQNNGV. CDR3 size: 16 residues. V dropped 0 bases and J dropped 7 bases, with 19 bases sitting between them. CDR3 sequence reads: CASSLDSGTAAGEQYF. The CDR3 DNA follows: TGTGCCAGCAGCTTAGATTCGGGGACGGCCGCTGGTGAGCAGTACTTC.

On this clonotype: One base away lies a much larger clone, so this may be a sequencing read error. The rearrangement uses TRBV11-2 and TRBJ2-2; tentative D call: TRBD2 (5 bases). Germline V CDR1 and CDR2: SGHAT, FQNNGV. The CDR3 consists of 15 residues. Trimming stripped 4 bases from V and 10 bases from J, with 19 bases between. The CDR3 sequence is CASSYGRGIAAELFF. CDR3 DNA: TGTGCCAGCAGCTATGGACGGGGAATCGCCGCGGAGCTGTTTTTT.

This clonotype was detected many times. This chain uses TRBV24-1 with TRBJ2-7, with a weak D call TRBD2 (5 bases). Trimming pared 2 bases from V and 6 bases from J, leaving 10 bases between. Germline V CDR1 and CDR2: KGHDR, SFDVKD. This CDR3 spans 13 amino acids. CDR3 in DNA: TGTGCCACCAGTGATTCTTTAGGGAGCGAGCAGTACTTC. It translates to CATSDSLGSEQYF.

In its sample, this clonotype was seen a few times. V is TRBV6-1 and J is TRBJ1-5; TRBD1 matches 9 bases. This CDR3 spans 13 amino acids. Losses at the gene ends were 4 bases for V and 6 bases for J; bases not matched to a gene: 1. The germline gives CDR1 MNHNS, CDR2 SASEGT. The CDR3 reads CASSGDRAQPQHF. DNA for the CDR3: TGTGCCAGCAGTGGGGACAGGGCTCAGCCCCAGCATTTT.

The V call is TRBV6-2 or TRBV6-3, the J call TRBJ2-1; TRBD1 matches 8 bases. The CDR3 is 14 residues long. The germline CDR1 and CDR2 sequences are MNHEY and SVGEGT. Trimming cost V 10 bases and J 4 bases; bases outside gene matches: 9. CDR3 residues: CAISDRVDYNEQFF. CDR3 DNA: TGTGCCATCTCGGACAGGGTAGATTACAATGAGCAGTTCTTC.

The rearrangement uses TRBV12-3 or TRBV12-4 and TRBJ1-1, with D unclear. The ends were cut back, 9 bases at V and 4 bases at J, with 9 bases in the middle. There are 11 residues in the CDR3. The CDR3 sequence is CASRLLTEAFF. DNA of the CDR3: TGTGCCAGTCGTCTCCTCACTGAAGCTTTCTTT.

This clonotype was observed at least ten times. The rearrangement joins TRBV6-1 to TRBJ1-1, with a tentative D call TRBD1 (6 bases). Germline V CDR1 and CDR2: MNHNS, SASEGT. The CDR3 spans 15 residues. V was trimmed by 1 base and J by 6 bases, leaving 15 bases between them. CDR3 DNA: TGTGCCAGCAGTGAAGAGCGGCAGGGGTTACCTGAAGCTTTCTTT. It translates to CASSEERQGLPEAFF.

This clonotype showed up just a few times. J is TRBJ2-3 and V is TRBV5-6; unclear D gene. CDR1 is SGHDT and CDR2 is YYEEEE in the germline V gene. Trimming cost V 2 bases and J 1 base, with 8 bases left between them. The CDR3 runs 14 residues. The CDR3 loop is CASSFGQRTDTQYF. The CDR3 DNA reads TGTGCCAGCAGCTTCGGGCAACGCACAGATACGCAGTATTTT.